These 6 T cell receptor beta chains were sequenced from one sample in a study of blood T cell repertoires in COVID-19. Only in-frame clones appear in the TCRdb table, and some are missing; sequencing was by immunoSEQ multiplex PCR. The sample lists fewer than 350,000 clones; roughly 90% were seen once. What was sequenced was peripheral blood. The receptors stem from a young man with active or convalescent COVID-19.

The table lists this clone with a count of one. The chain carries TRBV9 and TRBJ1-1; perhaps TRBD1 as D (5 bases). This CDR3 comprises 12 residues. Germline CDR1 SGDLS, CDR2 YYNGEE. V was trimmed by 7 bases and J by 7 bases, leaving 14 bases between them. The CDR3 region has the DNA TGTGCCAGCTCCGGGGAGGGGAATGAAGCTTTCTTT. The encoded protein is CASSGEGNEAFF.

Only one count was recorded for this clone. The gene calls are TRBV4-1 and TRBJ1-2, with a weak D call TRBD1 (5 bases). The length of the CDR3 is 16 residues. The V gene lost 0 bases and the J gene lost 8 bases, with 19 bases spanning the gap. CDR1 is MGHRA, CDR2 YSYEKL, per germline. CDR3 loop: CASSQDQIFRVEGYTF. CDR3 DNA: TGCGCCAGCAGCCAAGACCAGATCTTCAGGGTAGAGGGCTACACCTTC.

The chain carries TRBV29-1 and TRBJ2-5, with TRBD2 identical over 15 bases. This CDR3 is built from 18 residues. Per the germline V gene, CDR1 is SQVTM and CDR2 is ANQGSEA. V shed 4 bases, J shed 2 bases, and the junction held 11 bases outside the gene matches. CDR3 coding DNA: TGCAGCGTTGCCTGGACTAGCGGGGGGGTGGCCCCTCAAGAGACCCAGTACTTC. Its protein product is CSVAWTSGGVAPQETQYF. The full variable domain, with the rest looked up from reference TRBV29-1 and TRBJ2-5, is SAVISQKPSRDICQRGTSLTIQCQVDSQVTMMFWYRQQPGQSLTLIATANQGSEATYESGFVIDKFPISRPNLTFSTLTVSNMSPEDSSIYLCSVAWTSGGVAPQETQYFGPGTRLLVL.

J is TRBJ1-3 and V is TRBV21-1. TRBV21-1 is a pseudogene. CDR3 length equals 14 residues. CDR3 residues: CASSNISSGNTIYF. DNA of the CDR3: TGTGCCAGCAGCAATATTAGCTCTGGAAACACCATATATTTT.

The count of this clone is one. The gene calls are TRBV5-1 and TRBJ2-6; the match to TRBD1 covers 9 bases. CDR1 is SGHRS and CDR2 is YFSETQ in the germline V gene. The J segment lost 0 bases and the V segment lost 0 bases, leaving 13 bases of the junction unmatched. The CDR3 totals 21 residues. CDR3 DNA sequence: TGCGCCAGCAGCTTGGGAGACAGGGGGGAGAGAGGGTACTCTGGGGCCAACGTCCTGACTTTC. This sequence encodes CASSLGDRGERGYSGANVLTF.

This clone was counted a single time. This sequence joins TRBV6-6 and TRBJ1-2, with no clear D. Looked up from germline, CDR1 is MNHNY and CDR2 is SVGAGI (reference sequence). V lost 3 bases and J 0 bases, leaving 8 bases between the germline ends. The CDR3 runs 14 residues. The CDR3 bases are TGTGCCAGCAGTTATGAGGGCACTAACTATGGCTACACCTTC. It codes for CASSYEGTNYGYTF.